The source of this TCR beta chain is a study of identical twins (dated by TCRdb to about 2016). Background for the entire study: TCR alpha and beta repertoires from monozygotic twins, unrelated adults of various ages and cord blood were deep-sequenced to test whether fetal clonotypes persist. Replicate twin experiments were performed at different times using different library preparation protocols to rule out contamination.

The library was made by 5' RACE. The sample was run on an Illumina HiSeq 2000. A universal primer binding site was added through template switching, and the final cDNA carried a unique molecular identifier so that TCR cDNA molecules could be counted accurately. Specific primers in the conserved constant-segment region were used to synthesize first-strand cDNA for the TCR alpha and beta chains. To control for contamination, each cDNA library was double barcoded with a SMART-Mk sample barcode plus Illumina barcodes. TruSeq adapter sequences, together with Illumina sample barcodes, were added in two successive PCR steps. The Illumina HiSeq platform was used with custom primers to sequence TCR alpha and beta cDNA libraries. Concerning the study's data processing: MiGEC was used to process raw reads and extract unique molecular identifiers, and MiXCR was used to find CDR3 positions. Recombination models were inferred per individual with the repgenHMM and IGoR tools using an EM algorithm. Shared clonotypes were analyzed with the tcR package in R, and sharing was normalized by the product of cloneset sizes. Out-of-frame nonproductive sequences were analyzed to study raw recombination free of thymic and clonal selection effects. The public sequencing data were trimmed at Q25 with fastp and processed into clonotypes with MiXCR by TCRdb, which kept only in-frame beta chains. Every CDR3 protein is listed once, alongside the most common genes and DNA of its rows. The V and J calls, along with clone size, are taken from TCRdb and not from the paper's own processing. Counted in this sample were approximately 530,000 distinct CDR3 sequences; approximately 20% of them appeared once. The top ten hold approximately 0.52% of the sample.

Every donor in the study was a healthy Caucasian. The twin cohort comprised three pairs of female monozygotic twins, all aged roughly 18 to 29 years. CD4+ and CD8+ T cell populations were isolated with positive isolation kits from Invitrogen. The germline V gene (reference sequence) provides CDR1 LGHDT and CDR2 YNNKEL. The CDR3 has 14 amino acids, counting the end cysteine and phenylalanine. The kept DNA is CDR3 alone, 42 bases in frame from the first base. The junction shows trimming of 4 bases on V and 1 base on J, plus 10 bases between the germline ends. Note on this clonotype: Its antigen is not yet known. The record has no base qualities; no much larger clone is one base away.

What the study reported, not specific to this receptor: A weaker excess of twin sharing was found in beta out-of-frame sequences because the signal-to-noise ratio was lowered by fewer shared sequences. Compared with coincidental sharing between unrelated individuals, out-of-frame TCR alpha sequences shared between twins showed an excess of sequences with low generation probability. Invariant T cells such as MAIT and iNKT could partly confound zero-insertion analyses, though diverse VJ usage argued against this for most clonotypes. Because the same donors could not be followed over many years, the conclusions relied on cross-sectional statistical analysis. Fewer insertions were carried by abundant cord blood beta clonotypes; a weaker similar trend was observed in young adult naive repertoires, while no such trend was observed in memory repertoires. In monozygotic twins, recombination models systematically underestimated out-of-frame TCR alpha sharing, but the models matched the sharing seen between unrelated individuals.

The sample also formed part of further work on yellow fever vaccine responses in identical twins. The second paper states: The T cell response to vaccination in identical twins was reported by the authors to appear partly convergent and partly personalized. In identical twins, the study followed T cell clones that responded to the vaccine with precision.

This sequence was found in a woman under 30 in good health. The V gene is TRBV3-1 and the J gene is TRBJ1-1, with a weak D call of TRBD1 (6 bases match). Sequencing was done on a sample of CD4+ T cells sorted from blood. The sequence in DNA is TGTGCCAGCAGCCGGACAGACACGAACACTGAAGCTTTCTTT. This translates into CASSRTDTNTEAFF.